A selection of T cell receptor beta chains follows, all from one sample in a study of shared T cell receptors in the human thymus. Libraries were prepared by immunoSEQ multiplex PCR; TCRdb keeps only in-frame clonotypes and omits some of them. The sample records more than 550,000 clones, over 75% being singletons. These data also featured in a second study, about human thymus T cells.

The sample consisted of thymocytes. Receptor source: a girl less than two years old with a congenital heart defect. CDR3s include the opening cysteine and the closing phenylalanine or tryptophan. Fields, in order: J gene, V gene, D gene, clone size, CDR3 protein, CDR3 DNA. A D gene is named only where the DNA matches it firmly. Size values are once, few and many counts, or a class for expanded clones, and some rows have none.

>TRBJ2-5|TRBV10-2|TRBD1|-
CASKGQGAPSKTQYF
TGCGCCAGCAAAGGGCAGGGGGCGCCCTCGAAGACCCAGTACTTC
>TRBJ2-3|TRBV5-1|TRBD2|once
CASSEEGLAGGLKDTQYF
TGCGCCAGCAGCGAAGAGGGACTAGCGGGGGGGCTGAAAGATACGCAGTATTTT
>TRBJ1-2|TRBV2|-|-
CASSVAAAANYGYTF
TGTGCCAGCAGTGTTGCGGCGGCAGCGAACTATGGCTACACCTTC
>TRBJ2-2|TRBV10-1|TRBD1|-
CASSESGTANTGELFF
TGCGCCAGCAGTGAGTCGGGGACAGCGAACACCGGGGAGCTGTTTTTT
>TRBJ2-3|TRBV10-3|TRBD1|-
CAIRRTGGTDTQYF
TGTGCCATCAGGAGGACAGGGGGCACAGATACGCAGTATTTT
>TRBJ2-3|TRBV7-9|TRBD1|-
CASSLTQGAETDTQYF
TGTGCCAGCAGTTTAACCCAGGGGGCCGAGACAGATACGCAGTATTTT
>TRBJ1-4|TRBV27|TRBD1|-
CASSLRGQGSEKLFF
TGTGCCAGCAGTTTAAGGGGACAGGGGAGTGAAAAACTGTTTTTT
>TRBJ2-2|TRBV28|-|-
CASSLKPGFETNTGELFF
TGTGCCAGCAGTCTTAAGCCGGGATTCGAAACGAACACCGGGGAGCTGTTTTTT
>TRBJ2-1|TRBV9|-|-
CASSSRLGAGYNEQFF
TGTGCCAGCAGCTCACGACTCGGGGCGGGATACAATGAGCAGTTCTTC
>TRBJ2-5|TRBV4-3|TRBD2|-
CASSKTPKRGQETQYF
TGCGCCAGCAGCAAAACTCCGAAGCGGGGGCAAGAGACCCAGTACTTC
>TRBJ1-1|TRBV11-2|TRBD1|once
CASSTRQGTESNTEAFF
TGTGCCAGCAGCACCCGACAGGGCACAGAATCCAACACTGAAGCTTTCTTT
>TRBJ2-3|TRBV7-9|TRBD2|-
CASTWGGEPHTDTQYF
TGTGCCAGCACTTGGGGGGGGGAGCCTCACACAGATACGCAGTATTTT
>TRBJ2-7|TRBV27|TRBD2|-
CASSSRGGKSSYEQYF
TGTGCCAGCAGTTCCCGGGGGGGAAAGAGCTCCTACGAGCAGTACTTC
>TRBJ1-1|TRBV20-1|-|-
CSAPYCAEAFF
TGCAGTGCCCCTTACTGTGCTGAAGCTTTCTTT
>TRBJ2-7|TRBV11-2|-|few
CASSPVHPTGKNTYEQYF
TGTGCCAGCAGCCCGGTCCACCCCACAGGGAAGAACACCTACGAGCAGTACTTC
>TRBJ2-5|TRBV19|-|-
CASSKNRQPLQETQYF
TGTGCCAGTAGTAAAAATCGACAGCCACTCCAAGAGACCCAGTACTTC
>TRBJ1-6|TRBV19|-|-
CASTPIGGFYNSPLHF
TGTGCCAGTACTCCTATAGGGGGTTTCTATAATTCACCCCTCCACTTT
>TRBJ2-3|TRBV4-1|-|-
CASSQEGPPGCDTQYF
TGCGCCAGCAGCCAAGAAGGTCCCCCCGGGTGCGATACGCAGTATTTT
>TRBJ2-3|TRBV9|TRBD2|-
CASSVVIAGGTDTQYF
TGTGCCAGCAGCGTAGTGATAGCGGGGGGCACAGATACGCAGTATTTT
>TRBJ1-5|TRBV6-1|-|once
CASSDGPTEQPQHF
TGTGCCAGCAGTGATGGCCCGACAGAACAGCCCCAGCATTTT
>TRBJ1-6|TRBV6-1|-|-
CASSEGRRVAYNSPLHF
TGTGCCAGCAGTGAAGGGAGGAGGGTGGCCTATAATTCACCCCTCCACTTT
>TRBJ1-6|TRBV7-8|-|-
CASSSGAVEGYTPRSPLHF
TGTGCCAGCAGCTCGGGAGCTGTGGAGGGATACACCCCCAGGTCACCCCTCCACTTT
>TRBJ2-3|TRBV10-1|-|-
CASRTVADTQYF
TGCGCCAGCCGGACAGTCGCAGATACGCAGTATTTT
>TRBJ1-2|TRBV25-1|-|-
CASSEGGANYGYTF
TGTGCCAGCAGTGAAGGAGGGGCAAACTATGGCTACACCTTC
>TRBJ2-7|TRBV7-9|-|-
CASSLQATYEQYF
TGTGCCAGCAGCTTACAGGCCACCTACGAGCAGTACTTC
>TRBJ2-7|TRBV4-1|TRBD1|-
CASSRSGQENTYEQYF
TGCGCCAGCAGCCGTTCGGGACAGGAGAATACCTACGAGCAGTACTTC
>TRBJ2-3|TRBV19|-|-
CASSLGPQSTDTQYF
TGTGCCAGTAGTCTAGGGCCGCAAAGCACAGATACGCAGTATTTT
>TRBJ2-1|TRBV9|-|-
CASSVGLGPYEQFF
TGTGCCAGCAGCGTAGGGCTGGGGCCCTATGAGCAGTTCTTC
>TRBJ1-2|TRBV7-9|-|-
CASSLTAGIKGYTF
TGTGCCAGCAGCTTAACCGCAGGGATAAAAGGCTACACCTTC
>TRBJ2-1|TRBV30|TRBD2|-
CAWSGSGGRDPNEQFF
TGTGCCTGGAGTGGAAGCGGGGGGCGGGACCCCAATGAGCAGTTCTTC
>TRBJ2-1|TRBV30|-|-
CAGAAPTWGAYEQLF
TGTGCCGGGGCCGCGCCCACCTGGGGCGCATATGAGCAGCTCTTC
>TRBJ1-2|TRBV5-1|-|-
CASSPRGGVGGYTF
TGCGCCAGCAGCCCGAGGGGGGGCGTTGGAGGCTACACCTTC
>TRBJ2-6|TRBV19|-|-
CATSAGANVLTF
TGTGCCACTAGCGCTGGGGCCAACGTCCTGACTTTC
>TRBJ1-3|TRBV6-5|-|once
CASRRAAAGNTIYF
TGTGCCAGCAGGCGGGCTGCGGCTGGAAACACCATATATTTT
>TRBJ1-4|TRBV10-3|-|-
CAISGTGLNEKLFF
TGTGCCATCAGTGGCACAGGCCTAAATGAAAAACTGTTTTTT
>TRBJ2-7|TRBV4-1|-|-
CASSSAGRTYEQYF
TGCGCCAGCAGCAGCGCGGGCCGAACCTACGAGCAGTACTTC
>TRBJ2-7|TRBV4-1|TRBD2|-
CASSQDHRLAGYEQYF
TGCGCCAGCAGCCAAGATCACCGGCTAGCGGGTTACGAGCAGTACTTC
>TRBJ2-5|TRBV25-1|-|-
CASDRWGTQYF
TGTGCCAGTGACAGGTGGGGGACCCAGTACTTC
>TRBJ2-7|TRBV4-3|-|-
CASSRYRGGANVREQYF
TGCGCCAGCAGCCGCTATCGGGGCGGGGCAAACGTCCGCGAGCAGTACTTC
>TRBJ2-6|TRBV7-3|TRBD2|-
CASSLIAGGRFPHSGANVLTF
TGTGCCAGCAGCTTAATAGCGGGAGGGAGGTTTCCTCACTCTGGGGCCAACGTCCTGACTTTC
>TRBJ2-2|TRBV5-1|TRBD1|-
CASSLRTGNTGELFF
TGCGCCAGCAGCCTTAGGACAGGGAACACCGGGGAGCTGTTTTTT
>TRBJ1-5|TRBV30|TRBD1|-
CAWSPTHDRGERAQHF
TGTGCCTGGAGTCCCACCCATGACAGGGGTGAAAGAGCCCAGCATTTT
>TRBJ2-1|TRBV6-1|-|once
CASSRSSEYNEQFF
TGTGCCAGCAGTAGGAGTAGCGAGTACAATGAGCAGTTCTTC
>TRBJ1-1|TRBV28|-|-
CASRGREGAEAFF
TGTGCCAGCAGGGGCAGGGAGGGAGCTGAAGCTTTCTTT
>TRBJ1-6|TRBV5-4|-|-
CASSLAPVTGLDSYNSPLHF
TGTGCCAGCAGCTTGGCCCCCGTAACAGGGTTGGACTCCTATAATTCACCCCTCCACTTT
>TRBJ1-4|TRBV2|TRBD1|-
CASRHTGATNEKLFF
TGTGCCAGCAGGCACACAGGGGCAACTAATGAAAAACTGTTTTTT
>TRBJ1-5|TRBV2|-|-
CATRQTNQPQHF
TGTGCCACCAGACAGACCAATCAGCCCCAGCATTTT
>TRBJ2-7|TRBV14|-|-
CASSQRGTPMEQYF
TGTGCCAGCAGCCAGCGGGGTACCCCTATGGAGCAGTACTTC
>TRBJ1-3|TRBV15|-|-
CATSRDRLGGKIGNTIYF
TGTGCCACCAGCAGAGATCGGCTTGGGGGCAAAATAGGAAACACCATATATTTT
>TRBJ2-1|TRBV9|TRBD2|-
CASRPYRDYNNEQFF
TGTGCCAGCAGGCCTTACCGGGACTACAACAATGAGCAGTTCTTC
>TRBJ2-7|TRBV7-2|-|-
CASSLGSTSGYEQYF
TGTGCCAGCAGCTTGGGCTCCACTTCGGGGTACGAGCAGTACTTC
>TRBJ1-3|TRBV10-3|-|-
CAIDQGGKAGNTIYF
TGTGCCATCGATCAAGGAGGGAAGGCTGGAAACACCATATATTTT
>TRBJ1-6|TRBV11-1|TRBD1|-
CASRLDRGHRFNSPLHF
TGTGCCAGCAGACTGGACAGGGGCCACCGTTTTAATTCACCCCTCCACTTT
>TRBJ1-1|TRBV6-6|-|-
CASSYSGSRDTEAFF
TGTGCCAGCAGTTACTCAGGGTCTCGGGATACTGAAGCTTTCTTT